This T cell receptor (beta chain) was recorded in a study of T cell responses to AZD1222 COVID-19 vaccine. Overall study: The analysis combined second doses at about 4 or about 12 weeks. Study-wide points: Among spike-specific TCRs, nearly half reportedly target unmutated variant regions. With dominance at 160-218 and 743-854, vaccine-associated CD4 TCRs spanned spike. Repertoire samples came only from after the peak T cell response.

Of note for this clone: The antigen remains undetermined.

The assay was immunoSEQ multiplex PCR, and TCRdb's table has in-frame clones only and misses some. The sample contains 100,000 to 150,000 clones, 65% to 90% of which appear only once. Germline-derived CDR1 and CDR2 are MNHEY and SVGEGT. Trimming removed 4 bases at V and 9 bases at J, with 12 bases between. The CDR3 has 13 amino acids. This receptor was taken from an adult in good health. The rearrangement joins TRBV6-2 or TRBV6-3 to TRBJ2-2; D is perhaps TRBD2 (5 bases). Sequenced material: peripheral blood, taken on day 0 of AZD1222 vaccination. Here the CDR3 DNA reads TGTGCCAGCAGTTCCCAGCGGAACCGGGAGCTGTTTTTT. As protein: CASSSQRNRELFF.